The clone carrying this T cell receptor beta chain was seen a few times. The antigen remains undetermined. TCRdb re-called the reads with MiXCR, one entry per CDR3 protein. Among under 300,000 distinct CDR3 sequences listed, 20% to 25% were seen once. The data are from a study of T cell repertoires in cytomegalovirus infection. Study-wide background: Both recently identified HLA-C-restricted and well-studied HLA-B-restricted CMV epitopes were used in the study. It can be stated that public TCR beta signatures indicated CMV infection as well as a matching HLA type. General study results and limits: Identification of carriers of CMV plus the relevant HLA was performed using cumulative public TCR beta family frequency. HLA-C-restricted CMV-specific TCR beta clonotypes prevailed in the ex vivo response.

CDR3 length: 15 residues. Germline trimming cut 3 bases from V and 7 bases from J; bases unmatched to any gene: 9. CDR1 is SGDLS and CDR2 is YYNGEE in the germline V gene. The chain is built from TRBV9 and TRBJ2-1; 8 nucleotides agree with TRBD2. The source was cultured PBMCs, collected from culture after CMV antigen stimulation. The receptor comes from a human donor in good health (CMV status not recorded). Some clones in this sample may be carry-over from other donors' samples. The CDR3 region has the DNA TGTGCCAGCAGCGACCCGGGGGGGGGGTTTAATGAGCAGTTCTTC. Translation: CASSDPGGGFNEQFF.